Listed below are T cell receptor beta chains from one sample, sequenced in a study of blood T cell repertoires in COVID-19. The repertoire was sequenced with immunoSEQ multiplex PCR; TCRdb's copy has only in-frame clones and lacks some. The sample lists around 160,000 clones; 88% were seen once. Sequencing was carried out using PBMCs or T cells enriched from blood (not recorded which). The receptor source for this set is a woman aged 30 to 39 with acute COVID-19. Both conserved end residues are part of each CDR3. The order of the fields is J gene, V gene, CDR3 protein.

j_gene: TRBJ2-5
v_gene: TRBV7-9
CDR3aa: CASSSGLAETQYF

j_gene: TRBJ2-2
v_gene: TRBV18
CDR3aa: CASSPNLERSGELFF

j_gene: TRBJ2-5
v_gene: TRBV6-5
CDR3aa: CASSYSRGGETQYF

j_gene: TRBJ2-6
v_gene: TRBV18
CDR3aa: CASSPRTSGSGANVLTF

j_gene: TRBJ1-1
v_gene: TRBV18
CDR3aa: CASSPFSPGTGRTEAFF

j_gene: TRBJ1-4
v_gene: TRBV2
CDR3aa: CASSAQGTNEKLFF

j_gene: TRBJ1-4
v_gene: TRBV4-1
CDR3aa: CASSQRTGGINEKLFF

j_gene: TRBJ2-4
v_gene: TRBV10-3
CDR3aa: CAISEGLAKNIQYF

j_gene: TRBJ2-1
v_gene: TRBV2
CDR3aa: CASRRVRDEQFF

j_gene: TRBJ1-6
v_gene: TRBV2
CDR3aa: CASSATPGSYSPLHF

j_gene: TRBJ1-2
v_gene: TRBV14
CDR3aa: CASRIKGYGDRGSFNYGYTF

j_gene: TRBJ2-1
v_gene: TRBV7-6
CDR3aa: CASSSTGGQVRQFF

j_gene: TRBJ1-3
v_gene: TRBV3-1/TRBV3-2
CDR3aa: CASSQVSPGPTGNTIYF

j_gene: TRBJ2-7
v_gene: TRBV7-2
CDR3aa: CASSLGGLQEEQYF

j_gene: TRBJ1-5
v_gene: TRBV28
CDR3aa: CASRVEGQTNQPQHF

j_gene: TRBJ2-3
v_gene: TRBV28
CDR3aa: CASTLAGRRQGYTDTQYF

j_gene: TRBJ2-5
v_gene: TRBV7-6
CDR3aa: CASSLGGEETQYF

j_gene: TRBJ1-5
v_gene: TRBV5-6
CDR3aa: CASSYRREGSQHF